The 20 T cell receptor beta chains below were found in one sample sequenced in a study of blood T cell repertoires in COVID-19. The method was immunoSEQ multiplex PCR; TCRdb's version includes in-frame clones alone and lacks a portion of them. Of more than 200,000 clones in the sample, around nine tenths were seen once. What was sequenced was PBMCs or T cells enriched from blood (not recorded which). The receptors originated from a woman aged 45-60 years who had recovered from COVID-19.

The chain joins TRBV5-1 to TRBJ2-1; 7 nucleotides align to TRBD2. From germline, CDR1 is SGHRS and CDR2 YFSETQ. CDR3 length: 15 residues. V lost 4 bases to trimming and J lost 6 bases; unmatched junction nucleotides: 10. DNA for the CDR3: TGCGCCAGCAGCCCCAGTGGGACGGGAGGCAATGAGCAGTTCTTC. The encoded protein is CASSPSGTGGNEQFF.

The chain carries TRBV3-1 (or the pseudogene TRBV3-2) and TRBJ1-1, with 10 bases lining up with TRBD1. Germline assignment: CDR1 LGHDT and CDR2 YNNKEL (reference sequence). The length of the CDR3 is 14 residues. Trimming took 4 bases from V and 4 from J; bases not matched to a gene: 3. CDR3 sequence: CASSPRTGGTEAFF. The CDR3 nucleotides read TGTGCCAGCAGCCCCCGGACAGGGGGCACTGAAGCTTTCTTT.

V gene TRBV11-3 combines with J gene TRBJ2-3; 8 bases agree with TRBD2. Germline V gives CDR1 SGHNT, CDR2 YENEEA. There are 13 residues in the CDR3. J lost 10 bases, V lost 4 bases, and 7 bases had no gene match. As DNA, the CDR3 is TGTGCCAGCAGCTGGACTAGCTCTCCCCCGCAGTATTTT. This sequence encodes CASSWTSSPPQYF.

The J gene is TRBJ1-2, the V gene TRBV6-5, with TRBD1 as a possible D gene (5 bases). Per germline, CDR1 MNHEY and CDR2 SVGAGI. The CDR3 covers 14 residues. V was clipped by 0 bases and J by 4 bases, with 9 bases between them. CDR3 DNA: TGTGCCAGCAGTTACTCGAAGGGGTTCTATGGCTACACCTTC. It translates to CASSYSKGFYGYTF.

This clone was seen only once. V is TRBV7-6 and J is TRBJ2-5, with a weak D call TRBD1 (6 bases). Germline V CDR1 and CDR2: SGHVS, FNYEAQ. Trimming cost V 4 bases and J 3 bases, with 15 bases left between them. This CDR3 is 15 amino acids long. The CDR3 reads CASSSPRGGEETQYF. DNA for the CDR3: TGTGCCAGCAGCTCGCCTAGAGGGGGTGAAGAGACCCAGTACTTC.

This sequence joins TRBV28 and TRBJ1-2, with 8 bases aligning to TRBD1. Germline loops: CDR1 MDHEN, CDR2 SYDVKM. V dropped 5 bases and J dropped 7; count of bases not matched to a gene: 6. The CDR3 length is 13 residues. In nucleotides, the CDR3 is TGTGCCAGCAGTGACACAGGGGGTCGTGGCTACACCTTC. Translated: CASSDTGGRGYTF.

The CDR3 sequence: CAWSPTGVAGAREQYF. Written as DNA, the CDR3 is TGTGCCTGGAGTCCCACGGGGGTAGCGGGAGCTCGAGAGCAGTACTTC. The J gene is TRBJ2-7, the V gene TRBV30; 9 bases align to TRBD2. Trimming removed 2 bases from V and 7 bases from J; junction bases left unmatched: 15. The CDR3 extends over 16 amino acids. Germline V CDR1 and CDR2: GTSNPN, SVGIG (reference sequence).

The chain has TRBV28 and TRBJ1-6, with TRBD1 identical over 9 bases. In germline, CDR1 is MDHEN, CDR2 SYDVKM. The CDR3 is 14 amino acids. V shed 7 bases, J shed 14 bases, and the junction held 12 bases outside the gene matches. As DNA, the CDR3 is TGTGCCAGCACCTCTGGGGACAGGGACCTATCCCTCCACTTT. It specifies CASTSGDRDLSLHF.

The rearrangement links TRBV7-3 to TRBJ1-3; TRBD1 matches at 7 bases. Germline trimming cut 3 bases from V and 0 bases from J; bases unmatched to any gene: 2. Germline V gene data show CDR1 as SGHTA and CDR2 as FQGTGA. The CDR3 contains 15 residues. CDR3 region: CASSLGQHSGNTIYF. DNA for the CDR3: TGTGCCAGCAGCTTGGGACAGCACTCTGGAAACACCATATATTTT. Based on the CDR3 plus reference TRBV7-3 and TRBJ1-3, the full variable domain is GAGVSQTPSNKVTEKGKYVELRCDPISGHTALYWYRQSLGQGPEFLIYFQGTGAADDSGLPNDRFFAVRPEGSVSTLKIQRTERGDSAVYLCASSLGQHSGNTIYFGEGSWLTVV.

The chain employs TRBV5-1 and TRBJ1-3, with TRBD1 identical over 7 bases. V dropped 0 bases and J dropped 3; count of bases not matched to a gene: 6. Germline assignment: CDR1 SGHRS and CDR2 YFSETQ. The CDR3 runs to 16 residues. CDR3 in amino acids: CASSLAGQKFGNTIYF. CDR3 nucleotide sequence: TGCGCCAGCAGCTTGGCGGGACAGAAATTTGGAAACACCATATATTTT.

The rearrangement links TRBV29-1 to TRBJ2-1; 9 bases are a match to TRBD2. From germline, CDR1 is SQVTM and CDR2 ANQGSEA. CDR3 length: 14 amino acids. Trimming took 4 bases from V and 2 from J; bases not matched to a gene: 3. The CDR3 DNA reads TGCAGCGTTGTTAGCGGGAGAGCCTACAATGAGCAGTTCTTC. Translation gives CSVVSGRAYNEQFF.

The chain links TRBV7-9 to TRBJ2-1; TRBD2 aligns across 10 bases. Losses at the gene ends were 1 base for V and 0 bases for J; bases not matched to a gene: 3. Per germline, CDR1 SEHNR and CDR2 FQNEAQ (reference sequence). The CDR3 totals 17 residues. The CDR3 loop is CASSLEASGSSYNEQFF. In DNA, the CDR3 is TGTGCCAGCAGCTTAGAGGCTAGCGGGAGCTCCTACAATGAGCAGTTCTTC.

The V call is TRBV6-5, the J call TRBJ2-7; 8 nucleotides align to TRBD1. Germline CDR1 is MNHEY and CDR2 is SVGAGI. There are 13 residues in the CDR3. The trim removed 7 bases at V and 2 bases at J, leaving 4 bases unmatched. The CDR3 coding sequence is TGTGCCAGCAAGGAGACAGGGGCCTACGAGCAGTACTTC. This translates into CASKETGAYEQYF.

This chain links TRBV30 with TRBJ2-2; D possibly corresponds to TRBD1 (5 bases). Trimming removed 4 bases from V and 6 bases from J, with 12 bases in between. This CDR3 comprises 13 residues. Germline CDR1 is GTSNPN and CDR2 is SVGIG (reference sequence). This chain's CDR3 is CAWTVRGPGELFF. In DNA form, the CDR3 reads TGTGCCTGGACTGTAAGGGGCCCCGGGGAGCTGTTTTTT.

V gene TRBV12-5 combines with J gene TRBJ2-1, with 7 bases matching TRBD2. Germline loops: CDR1 LGHNT, CDR2 FRNRAP. The CDR3 sequence is 13 residues long. V shed 5 bases, J shed 8 bases, and the junction held 6 bases outside the gene matches. The CDR3 sequence is CASGELASDEQFF. In nucleotides, the CDR3 is TGTGCTAGTGGTGAACTAGCGAGTGATGAGCAGTTCTTC.

This clone came up once. V is TRBV11-2 and J is TRBJ1-5; unclear D gene. The CDR3 contains 15 residues. CDR1 is SGHAT, CDR2 FQNNGV, per germline. V lost 5 bases and J lost 1, with 12 bases in between. Here the CDR3 DNA reads TGTGCCAGCAGCCCCGACGGGAGGAGCAATCAGCCCCAGCATTTT. This sequence encodes CASSPDGRSNQPQHF.

A word on this clone: Other DNA sequences of this sample code for an identical CDR3. The chain carries TRBV7-2 and TRBJ2-1; 7 nucleotides line up with TRBD2. Germline V gene sequence: CDR1 SGHTA, CDR2 FQGNSA. CDR3 length: 15 amino acids. After removal of 1 base from V and 7 bases from J, the junction contained 7 bases not matched to a gene. The CDR3 here is CASSLEASGRNEQFF. As DNA, the CDR3 is TGTGCCAGCAGCTTAGAGGCTAGCGGAAGGAATGAGCAGTTCTTC.

The V and J genes are TRBV10-3 and TRBJ2-1; tentative D call: TRBD2 (6 bases). Germline V gene data show CDR1 as ENHRY and CDR2 as SYGVKD. With 2 bases removed from V and 4 bases from J, the gap between germline ends came to 9 bases. The CDR3 runs to 14 residues. The CDR3 nucleotides read TGTGCCATCAGTGAGGCGGGACTGTACAATGAGCAGTTCTTC. It is translated as CAISEAGLYNEQFF.

The chain couples TRBV5-8 to TRBJ1-1; D is ambiguous. The CDR3 runs 10 residues. Germline values: CDR1 SGHTS, CDR2 YDEGEE. The DNA for the CDR3 is TGTGCTTCGGGGTCCACTGAAGCTTTCTTT. This sequence encodes CASGSTEAFF.

This clone was seen a single time. Here the CDR3 DNA reads TGTGCCTGGAAAAGGGACAGGGGGAACTCACCCCTCCACTTT. Encoded protein: CAWKRDRGNSPLHF. This chain joins TRBV30 and TRBJ1-6; 11 nucleotides match TRBD1. CDR3 length: 14 amino acids. V shed 4 bases, J shed 10 bases, and the junction held 6 bases outside the gene matches. The germline gives CDR1 GTSNPN, CDR2 SVGIG (reference sequence).